Below, 6 T cell receptor beta chains from the same sample are listed, as sequenced in a study of CD8 T cells in ankylosing spondylitis. TCRdb passed the 5' RACE reads through MiXCR, listing each CDR3 protein once. The sample lists 130,000 or so distinct CDR3 sequences, about an eighth seen once, with 4.1% in the top ten. The sequencing sample was made of blood, either unsorted or a sorted T cell fraction (not recorded which). The receptors were gathered from a female donor with ankylosing spondylitis or in good health (not recorded which).

Ten or more counts support this clonotype. The genes are TRBV5-1 and TRBJ2-3; possibly TRBD1 or TRBD2 for D (5 bases each). The CDR3 covers 15 residues. Trimming cost V 2 bases and J 0 bases, with 10 bases left between them. Germline CDR1 is SGHRS and CDR2 is YFSETQ. The CDR3 nucleotides read TGCGCCAGCAGCTTTGAGGGACCTAGCACAGATACGCAGTATTTT. Encoded protein: CASSFEGPSTDTQYF.

For this clonotype: Mismatch with germline at one junction end may stem from a read error. V usage is TRBV4-2 and J usage is TRBJ2-7, with a weak D call TRBD2 (6 bases). The CDR3 has 14 residues. The germline gives CDR1 LGHNA, CDR2 YNFKEQ. The CDR3 DNA follows: TGTGCCAGCAGCCAGCGGGACTTGACCTACGGGCAGTACTTC. It encodes CASSQRDLTYGQYF.

This clonotype was seen many times. The chain is built from TRBV20-1 and TRBJ2-7; 7 positions agree with TRBD2. V dropped 1 base and J dropped 3; count of bases not matched to a gene: 6. The CDR3 has 14 residues. The germline V gene encodes CDR1 DFQATT and CDR2 SNEGSKA (reference sequence). CDR3 loop: CSARARRGNYEQYF. The CDR3 DNA reads as TGCAGTGCTAGAGCTAGGCGGGGGAACTACGAGCAGTACTTC.

The chain links TRBV29-1 to TRBJ1-5; a possible D gene is TRBD1 (5 bases). Trimming left V 6 bases short and J 1 base short, with 10 bases between. The V gene's germline CDR1 is SQVTM and CDR2 ANQGSEA. The CDR3 sequence is 13 residues long. The CDR3 DNA reads as TGCAGCGTGGGGTGGGGCAGCAATCAGCCCCAGCATTTT. This encodes CSVGWGSNQPQHF.

This clonotype was detected only a few times. Being one base from a much bigger clone, this may be a read error. This chain connects TRBV10-3 to TRBJ1-5; TRBD1 might be the D (5 bases). The CDR3 is 15 amino acids. CDR1 and CDR2 from the germline V gene are ENHRY and SYGVKD. This CDR3 is CVISETAMANQPQHF. Here the CDR3 DNA reads TGTGTCATCAGTGAGACAGCCATGGCCAATCAGCCCCAGCATTTT.

The chain recombines TRBV7-2 with TRBJ1-3; no definite D call. V was clipped by 5 bases and J by 1 base, with 12 bases between them. This CDR3 contains 15 residues. Germline CDR1 and CDR2: SGHTA and FQGNSA. In DNA, the CDR3 is TGTGCCAGCAGCCCAACCCCGGGGTCTGGAAACACCATATATTTT. This gives the protein CASSPTPGSGNTIYF.